Presented here are 15 T cell receptor beta chains from one specimen sequenced in a study of blood T cell repertoires in COVID-19. Profiled with immunoSEQ multiplex PCR; TCRdb holds only in-frame clones, not every one. This table has 90,000 or so clones, 80% to 95% appearing once. Sequenced: peripheral blood. These receptors were taken from a man between 18 and 35 years old with COVID-19, enrolled during active disease.

This rearrangement joins TRBV9 to TRBJ2-1, with 11 bases lining up with TRBD1. With V trimmed by 4 bases and J by 2 bases, 5 bases remained unmatched. The CDR3 has 16 residues. Germline lookup yields CDR1 SGDLS and CDR2 YYNGEE. In DNA form, the CDR3 reads TGTGCCAGCAGCTACCCGGGACAGGGGGCCTACAATGAGCAGTTCTTC. It yields the protein CASSYPGQGAYNEQFF.

This clone has a single count. The chain is built from TRBV18 and TRBJ2-7; D not resolved. Trimming shortened V by 1 base and J by 0 bases, and 13 bases separated the two germline ends. The CDR3 is made up of 16 amino acids. From germline, CDR1 is KGHSH and CDR2 LQKENI. CDR3 sequence reads: CASSPQSSGSSYEQYF. The CDR3 DNA sequence: TGTGCCAGCTCACCACAATCCTCAGGATCCTCCTACGAGCAGTACTTC.

This clone was detected only once. The rearrangement joins TRBV7-3 to TRBJ2-2, with a tentative D call TRBD1 (6 bases). The CDR3 totals 15 residues. Germline CDR1 SGHTA, CDR2 FQGTGA. V lost 5 bases and J 1 base, leaving 11 bases between the germline ends. In DNA, the CDR3 is TGTGCCAGCAGCCGGGACACTTTGAACACCGGGGAGCTGTTTTTT. Residues: CASSRDTLNTGELFF.

As regards this clone: At one boundary the junction diverges from the germline segment, which might be a read error. This chain connects TRBV13 to TRBJ2-5; 13 nucleotides line up with TRBD2. The CDR3 loop spans 15 amino acids. Per the germline V gene, CDR1 is PRHDT and CDR2 is FYEKMQ (reference sequence). This chain's CDR3 is CASSLGLAGAETQYF. DNA for the CDR3: TGTGCCAGCAGCCTAGGACTAGCGGGAGCAGAGACCCAGTACTTC.

The chain couples TRBV19 to TRBJ2-7; maybe TRBD2 (5 bases). V lost 1 base to trimming and J lost 3 bases, with 10 bases between them. The length of the CDR3 is 14 residues. The germline CDR1 and CDR2 sequences are LNHDA and SQIVND (reference sequence). Written as DNA, the CDR3 is TGTGCCAGTAGTATAGCGAACGCGGGCTACGAGCAGTACTTC. Residues: CASSIANAGYEQYF.

V and J are TRBV10-3 and TRBJ2-7; 7 bases fit TRBD1. CDR3 length equals 15 residues. V shed 10 bases and J 1 base; nucleotides not matched to a gene: 13. Germline lookup yields CDR1 ENHRY and CDR2 SYGVKD. This chain's CDR3 is CATASTGWPSYEQYF. CDR3 nucleotides: TGTGCCACCGCCTCGACAGGGTGGCCTTCCTACGAGCAGTACTTC.

The chain has TRBV19 and TRBJ1-4, with D possibly matching TRBD1 (6 bases). From germline, CDR1 is LNHDA and CDR2 SQIVND (reference sequence). V lost 7 bases, J lost 2 bases, and 11 bases lay in between. This CDR3 has 14 amino acids. CDR3 nucleotides: TGTGCCAGTACCTCCGACAGGACTAATGAAAAACTGTTTTTT. Its protein product is CASTSDRTNEKLFF.

The rearrangement joins TRBV28 to TRBJ1-5; possibly TRBD1 for D (6 bases). The CDR3 extends over 14 amino acids. With 3 bases removed from V and 7 bases from J, the gap between germline ends came to 13 bases. Germline CDR1 reads MDHEN; CDR2 reads SYDVKM. As DNA, the CDR3 is TGTGCCAGCAGTTTGTGGGGGCAGCGCCAGCCCCAGCATTTT. Amino acid sequence: CASSLWGQRQPQHF.

The chain combines TRBV30 with TRBJ1-5; D possibly corresponds to TRBD1 (6 bases). V lost 1 base and J lost 7, with 14 bases in between. This CDR3 comprises 14 residues. CDR1 and CDR2 from the germline V gene are GTSNPN and SVGIG (reference sequence). CDR3 in DNA: TGTGCCTGGAGTGCCACAGGGCTGCGGCAGCCCCAGCATTTT. Encoded protein: CAWSATGLRQPQHF.

This sequence joins TRBV9 and TRBJ2-3; D might be TRBD1 (5 bases). The germline gives CDR1 SGDLS, CDR2 YYNGEE. This CDR3 contains 16 residues. The V and J ends lost 0 bases and 0 bases respectively, with 11 bases between them. For the CDR3, the DNA is TGTGCCAGCAGCGTAGCAGGGAAAACTAGCACAGATACGCAGTATTTT. Amino acids: CASSVAGKTSTDTQYF.

The rearrangement links TRBV6-2 or TRBV6-3 to TRBJ2-5; TRBD1 agrees at 7 bases. The ends lost 5 bases at V and 4 bases at J; junction bases unmatched: 10. The length of the CDR3 is 15 residues. Germline V lookup: CDR1 MNHEY, CDR2 SVGEGT. Here the CDR3 reads CASSTLTGLGETQYF. For the CDR3, the DNA is TGTGCCAGCAGTACCCTGACAGGGTTGGGAGAGACCCAGTACTTC.

This chain uses TRBV4-3 with TRBJ1-2, with D hard to call. The CDR3 length is 15 residues. Trimming left V 0 bases short and J 5 bases short, with 13 bases between. Germline V CDR1 and CDR2: LGHNA, YSLEER. CDR3 in DNA: TGCGCCAGCAGCCAAGAAACTCCCTGGCGGTATGGCTACACCTTC. Residues: CASSQETPWRYGYTF.

CDR3 nucleotides: TGTGCCAGCAGCCACAGGTTTTACGAGCAGTACTTC. Translation: CASSHRFYEQYF. The V gene is TRBV7-8, the J gene TRBJ2-7; possibly TRBD1 for D (5 bases). From germline, CDR1 is SGHVS and CDR2 FQNEAQ. The CDR3 loop spans 12 amino acids. V lost 5 bases to trimming and J lost 4 bases, with 9 bases between them.

The rearrangement uses TRBV5-1 and TRBJ1-2, with 11 bases aligning to TRBD1. The germline V gene encodes CDR1 SGHRS and CDR2 YFSETQ. The V segment lost 4 bases and the J segment 8 bases; nucleotides outside the gene matches: 13. The CDR3 spans 16 residues. The CDR3 here is CASSAGRTGGAYGYTF. DNA of the CDR3: TGCGCCAGCAGCGCGGGGCGGACAGGGGGCGCGTACGGCTACACCTTC.

This sequence joins TRBV7-2 and TRBJ2-1; no clear D gene. The length of the CDR3 is 15 residues. Trimming cost V 1 base and J 5 bases, with 12 bases left between them. Germline CDR1 SGHTA, CDR2 FQGNSA. The CDR3 loop reads CASSLGSASHNEQFF. The CDR3 nucleotides are TGTGCCAGCAGCTTAGGAAGCGCAAGCCACAATGAGCAGTTCTTC. The full variable domain, completed using reference TRBV7-2 and TRBJ2-1, is GAGVSQSPSNKVTEKGKDVELRCDPISGHTALYWYRQSLGQGLEFLIYFQGNSAPDKSGLPSDRFSAERTGGSVSTLTIQRTQQEDSAVYLCASSLGSASHNEQFFGPGTRLTVL.